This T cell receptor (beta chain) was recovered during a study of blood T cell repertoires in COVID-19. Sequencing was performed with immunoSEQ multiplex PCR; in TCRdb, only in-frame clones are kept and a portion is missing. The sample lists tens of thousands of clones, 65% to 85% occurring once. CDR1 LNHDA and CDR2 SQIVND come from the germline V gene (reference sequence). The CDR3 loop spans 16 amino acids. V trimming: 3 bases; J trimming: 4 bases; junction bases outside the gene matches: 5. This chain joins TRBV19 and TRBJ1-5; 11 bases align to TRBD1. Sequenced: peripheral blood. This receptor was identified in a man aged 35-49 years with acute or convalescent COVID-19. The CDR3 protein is CASSILGTGGNQPQHF. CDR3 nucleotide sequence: TGTGCCAGTAGTATTCTCGGGACAGGGGGAAATCAGCCCCAGCATTTT.